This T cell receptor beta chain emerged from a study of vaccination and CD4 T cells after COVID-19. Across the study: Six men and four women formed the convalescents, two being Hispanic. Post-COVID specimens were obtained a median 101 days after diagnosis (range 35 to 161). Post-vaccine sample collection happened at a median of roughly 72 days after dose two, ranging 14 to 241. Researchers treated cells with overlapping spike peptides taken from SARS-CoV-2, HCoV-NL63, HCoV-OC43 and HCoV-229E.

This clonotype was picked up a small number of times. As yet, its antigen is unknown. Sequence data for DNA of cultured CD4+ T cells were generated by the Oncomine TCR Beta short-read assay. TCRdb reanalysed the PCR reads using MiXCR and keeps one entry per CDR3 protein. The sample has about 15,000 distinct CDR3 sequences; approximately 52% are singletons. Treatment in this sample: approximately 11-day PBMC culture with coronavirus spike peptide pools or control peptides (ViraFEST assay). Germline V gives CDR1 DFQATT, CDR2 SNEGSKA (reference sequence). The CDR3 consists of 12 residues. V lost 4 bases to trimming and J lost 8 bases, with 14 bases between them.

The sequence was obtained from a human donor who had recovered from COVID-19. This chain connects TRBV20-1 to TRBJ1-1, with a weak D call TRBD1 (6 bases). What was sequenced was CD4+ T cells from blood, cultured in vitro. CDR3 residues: CSATRQGIEAFF. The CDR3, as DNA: TGCAGTGCTACACGGCAGGGGATCGAAGCTTTCTTT.